Shown below are 10 T cell receptor beta chains from a single sample sequenced in a study of blood T cell repertoires in COVID-19. The table came from immunoSEQ multiplex PCR; TCRdb's copy has only in-frame clones and leaves some out. The table records hundreds of thousands of clones, 80% of them present only once. Input material: PBMCs or T cells enriched from blood (not recorded which). These TCRs come from a woman in her forties with acute COVID-19.

V is TRBV28 and J is TRBJ1-5, with a tentative D call TRBD1 (6 bases). CDR1 and CDR2 from the germline V gene are MDHEN and SYDVKM. The V gene lost 5 bases and the J gene lost 2 bases, with 16 bases spanning the gap. CDR3 length: 16 amino acids. The DNA for the CDR3 is TGTGCCAGCAGTGAACAGGGAGGGAGAGGCAATCAGCCCCAGCATTTT. It codes for CASSEQGGRGNQPQHF.

The chain employs TRBV19 and TRBJ1-5; 7 nucleotides match TRBD1. This CDR3 region has 16 residues. V was pared by 5 bases and J by 2 bases, with 9 bases of the junction left unmatched. Germline assignment: CDR1 LNHDA and CDR2 SQIVND (reference sequence). The CDR3 sequence is CASSPEQGRRNQPQHF. The CDR3 region has the DNA TGTGCCAGTAGTCCGGAACAGGGGCGACGCAATCAGCCCCAGCATTTT.

The chain uses TRBV6-5 and TRBJ1-4, with 8 bases lining up with TRBD1. Trimming at V came to 2 bases and at J to 5 bases, leaving 4 bases not matched to a gene. The CDR3 totals 15 residues. Germline V gene data show CDR1 as MNHEY and CDR2 as SVGAGI. In DNA, the CDR3 is TGTGCCAGCAGTTACGAGAACAGGGGGAATGAAAAACTGTTTTTT. Translated, it gives CASSYENRGNEKLFF.

Comments on this clone: Distinct nucleotide sequences in the sample also encode this CDR3. The chain has TRBV28 and TRBJ2-2; D call uncertain. Germline loops: CDR1 MDHEN, CDR2 SYDVKM. Trimming removed 10 bases at V and 4 bases at J, with 4 bases between. This CDR3 is 10 amino acids long. The DNA of the CDR3 is TGTGCCACCTCCACCGGGGAGCTGTTTTTT. It specifies CATSTGELFF. The full variable domain, completed using reference TRBV28 and TRBJ2-2, is DVKVTQSSRYLVKRTGEKVFLECVQDMDHENMFWYRQDPGLGLRLIYFSYDVKMKEKGDIPEGYSVSREKKERFSLILESASTNQTSMYLCATSTGELFFGEGSRLTVL.

This clone appeared a few times. Distinct nucleotide sequences in the sample also encode this CDR3. The rearrangement joins TRBV2 to TRBJ2-5; TRBD1 aligns across 7 bases. This CDR3 is built from 15 residues. From germline, CDR1 is SNHLY and CDR2 FYNNEI. The V and J ends lost 5 bases and 2 bases, in that order; junction bases with no gene match: 8. The CDR3 spells CASSPGQDPQETQYF. CDR3 sequence (DNA): TGTGCCAGCAGTCCTGGACAGGACCCACAAGAGACCCAGTACTTC.

In nucleotides, the CDR3 is TGTGCCAGTGGGGACAGGGGGCTTTACGAGCAGTACTTC. Protein: CASGDRGLYEQYF. The chain couples TRBV19 to TRBJ2-7; 12 bases are shared with TRBD1. Trimming cost V 8 bases and J 4 bases; bases outside gene matches: 3. The CDR3 runs 13 residues. Germline-derived CDR1 and CDR2 are LNHDA and SQIVND (reference sequence).

This clone appeared a single time. One end of the junction does not line up with germline, which may come from a read error. The chain uses TRBV6-1 and TRBJ1-4; no definite D call. The CDR3 runs 14 residues. From germline, CDR1 is MNHNS and CDR2 SASEGT. In nucleotides, the CDR3 is TGTGCCAGCACTGAAAGCGGCCGCCAACGAAAACTGTTTTTT. Its protein is CASTESGRQRKLFF.

The gene calls are TRBV5-1 and TRBJ2-1; 8 nucleotides align to TRBD1. The CDR3 is 15 residues long. J lost 10 bases, V lost 4 bases, and 13 bases had no gene match. The germline V gene has CDR1 SGHRS and CDR2 YFSETQ. CDR3 loop: CASSQTTGVRGEQFF. Here the CDR3 DNA reads TGCGCCAGCAGCCAGACGACAGGGGTTCGTGGGGAGCAGTTCTTC.

The chain employs TRBV7-9 and TRBJ2-1, with 11 bases that match TRBD2. The CDR3 spans 13 residues. Looked up from germline, CDR1 is SEHNR and CDR2 is FQNEAQ (reference sequence). Trimming cost V 2 bases and J 10 bases; bases outside gene matches: 1. The CDR3 region is CASSLLAGGEQFF. The CDR3 nucleotides are TGTGCCAGCAGCTTACTAGCGGGAGGCGAGCAGTTCTTC.

J is TRBJ2-7 and V is TRBV7-3; possibly TRBD1 for D (7 bases). Trimming shortened V by 1 base and J by 5 bases, and 21 bases separated the two germline ends. This CDR3 has 17 residues. Germline V CDR1 and CDR2: SGHTA, FQGTGA. The DNA for the CDR3 is TGTGCCAGCAGCTTAAAGTATCGGCAGGGGGGAGTCCACGAGCAGTACTTC. Encoded protein: CASSLKYRQGGVHEQYF.